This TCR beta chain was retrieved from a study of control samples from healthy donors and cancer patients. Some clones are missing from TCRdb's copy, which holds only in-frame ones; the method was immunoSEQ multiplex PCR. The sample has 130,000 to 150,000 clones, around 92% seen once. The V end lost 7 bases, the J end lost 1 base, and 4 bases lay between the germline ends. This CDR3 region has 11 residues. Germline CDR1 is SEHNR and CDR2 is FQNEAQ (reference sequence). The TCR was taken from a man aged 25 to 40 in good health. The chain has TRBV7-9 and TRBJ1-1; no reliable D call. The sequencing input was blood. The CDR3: CASKANTEAFF. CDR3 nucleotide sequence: TGTGCCAGCAAGGCGAACACTGAAGCTTTCTTT.